This record looks at one T cell receptor beta chain sequence and its context. Using its own MiXCR run on the RT-PCR reads, TCRdb lists one record per CDR3 protein. The table records fewer than 800,000 distinct CDR3 sequences, approximately 15% of them present only once. The CDR3 is made up of 17 amino acids. Trimming removed 3 bases from V and 1 base from J, with 16 bases in between. Germline CDR1 reads LNHDA; CDR2 reads SQIVND (reference sequence). The chain employs TRBV19 and TRBJ1-5, with a weak D call TRBD1 (5 bases). The sequence was collected from a female donor in good health, serving as a healthy control. What was sequenced was memory CD4+ T cells from blood. The CDR3 loop reads CASSIGAGRLSNQPQHF. CDR3 coding DNA: TGTGCCAGTAGTATCGGGGCAGGGCGGCTGAGCAATCAGCCCCAGCATTTT.